The 16 T cell receptor beta chains below were found in one sample sequenced in a study of identical twins. TCRdb re-analysed the 5' RACE reads in MiXCR, keeping a single row per CDR3 protein. The table includes around 500,000 distinct CDR3 sequences, approximately 15% detected once. The sample also formed part of further work on yellow fever vaccine responses in identical twins.

Specimen: CD4+ T cells sorted from blood. The receptors come from a woman between 18 and 29 years old in good health.

Of note for this clonotype: An end of the junction does not agree with germline; a read error may underlie this. This chain joins TRBV6-1 and TRBJ1-4, with a tentative D call TRBD1 (6 bases). In germline, CDR1 is MNHNS, CDR2 SASEGT. This CDR3 comprises 15 residues. The CDR3 loop reads CASSEAVRGRGKLFF. The CDR3 bases are TGTGCCAGCAGCGAAGCAGTCAGGGGAAGAGGGAAACTGTTTTTT.

The J gene is TRBJ2-2, the V gene TRBV24-1; 12 positions agree with TRBD1. Germline values: CDR1 KGHDR, CDR2 SFDVKD. The junction had 8 bases not matched to a gene; V was cut back by 6 bases and J by 4 bases. The CDR3 has 17 amino acids. Here the CDR3 DNA reads TGTGCCACCAGTACCCGGGACAGGGGGCGCCTCACCGGGGAGCTGTTTTTT. The encoded protein is CATSTRDRGRLTGELFF.

This clonotype was counted only a few times. The chain uses TRBV7-3 and TRBJ2-1, with D possibly matching TRBD2 (5 bases). Deletions cut 4 bases from V and 12 bases from J, with 16 bases between. Germline CDR1 is SGHTA and CDR2 is FQGTGA. The CDR3 loop spans 13 amino acids. CDR3 sequence: CASSSTEEGGQFF. CDR3 in DNA: TGTGCCAGCAGCTCGACTGAGGAAGGAGGGCAGTTCTTC.

This clonotype was recorded a few times. The CDR3 nucleotides read TGTGCCAGCAGTTTAGGATCGTACGGGGAGCTGTTTTTT. Residues: CASSLGSYGELFF. The J gene is TRBJ2-2, the V gene TRBV12-3 or TRBV12-4; unclear D gene. This CDR3 has 13 amino acids. V shed 1 base and J shed 7 bases, with 7 bases lying between them.

In its sample, this clonotype was seen many times. The chain joins TRBV29-1 to TRBJ2-1, with D hard to call. Germline CDR1 is SQVTM and CDR2 is ANQGSEA. The CDR3 has 13 amino acids. The V and J ends lost 4 bases and 4 bases respectively, with 11 bases between them. The CDR3 bases are TGCAGCGTTGTCCCACTCGGGTACAATGAGCAGTTCTTC. This gives the protein CSVVPLGYNEQFF.

This clonotype has a handful of counts. The V and J genes are TRBV7-2 and TRBJ2-3; the D is unclear. The V gene's germline CDR1 is SGHTA and CDR2 FQGNSA. V lost 4 bases and J 6 bases, leaving 11 bases between the germline ends. This CDR3 is built from 13 residues. The CDR3 protein is CASSSQRWDTQYF. The CDR3 region has the DNA TGTGCCAGCAGCTCACAGCGTTGGGATACGCAGTATTTT.

This clonotype has more than one count but fewer than ten. The chain recombines TRBV2 with TRBJ1-2; 8 bases line up with TRBD1. The CDR3 has 14 residues. CDR1 SNHLY and CDR2 FYNNEI come from the germline V gene. J was trimmed by 2 bases and V by 3 bases; bases with no gene match: 2. The CDR3 reads CASSETGVNYGYTF. CDR3 bases: TGTGCCAGCAGTGAGACAGGGGTCAACTATGGCTACACCTTC.

The sample holds one count of this clonotype. This chain connects TRBV7-3 to TRBJ2-1, with a possible D match to TRBD1 (5 bases). The CDR3 consists of 16 residues. Germline loops: CDR1 SGHTA, CDR2 FQGTGA. V shed 5 bases and J shed 5 bases, with 19 bases lying between them. The CDR3 here is CASSHPIKGADNEQFF. In nucleotides, the CDR3 is TGTGCCAGCAGCCATCCCATAAAAGGGGCGGACAATGAGCAGTTCTTC. Full variable domain (rest looked up from reference TRBV7-3 and TRBJ2-1): GAGVSQTPSNKVTEKGKYVELRCDPISGHTALYWYRQSLGQGPEFLIYFQGTGAADDSGLPNDRFFAVRPEGSVSTLKIQRTERGDSAVYLCASSHPIKGADNEQFFGPGTRLTVL.

The rearrangement joins TRBV6-1 to TRBJ2-1, with 9 bases lining up with TRBD1. The trim removed 6 bases at V and 8 bases at J, leaving 8 bases unmatched. Germline CDR1 is MNHNS and CDR2 is SASEGT. The CDR3 loop spans 14 amino acids. Here the CDR3 reads CASRSGTGSDEQFF. CDR3 sequence (DNA): TGTGCCAGCAGGTCCGGGACAGGGAGCGATGAGCAGTTCTTC.

There are a few counts of this clonotype. The V gene is TRBV3-1, the J gene TRBJ2-2; 8 nucleotides line up with TRBD2. The germline gives CDR1 LGHDT, CDR2 YNNKEL (reference sequence). The CDR3 is 16 amino acids. V was clipped by 1 base and J by 0 bases; unmatched bases: 1. The CDR3 here is CASSQVLAANTGELFF. In DNA, the CDR3 is TGTGCCAGCAGCCAAGTACTAGCGGCGAACACCGGGGAGCTGTTTTTT.

In its sample, this clonotype was seen a few times. This chain uses TRBV5-1 with TRBJ2-3; D remains ambiguous. Germline CDR1 is SGHRS and CDR2 is YFSETQ. The CDR3 runs to 14 residues. V was pared by 1 base and J by 2 bases, with 8 bases between. The CDR3 nucleotides are TGCGCCAGCAGCTTGAATCCCTACACAGATACGCAGTATTTT. The encoded protein is CASSLNPYTDTQYF.

This chain uses TRBV19 with TRBJ2-4; D possibly corresponds to TRBD2 (5 bases). The V and J ends lost 7 bases and 3 bases respectively, with 19 bases between them. This CDR3 is built from 16 residues. Germline CDR1 and CDR2: LNHDA and SQIVND (reference sequence). The CDR3 DNA reads as TGTGCCAGTACCTTTGAGAGGGAAAGAGGCAAAAACATTCAGTACTTC. Translated, it gives CASTFERERGKNIQYF.

This clonotype was recorded a few times. The V gene is TRBV10-1, the J gene TRBJ2-7; D is possibly TRBD2 (5 bases). There are 13 residues in the CDR3. Germline assignment: CDR1 WNHNN and CDR2 SYGVQD (reference sequence). V lost 0 bases to trimming and J lost 6 bases, with 9 bases between them. This chain's CDR3 is CASSESTTVEQYF. CDR3 bases: TGCGCCAGCAGTGAGTCGACTACGGTCGAGCAGTACTTC.

Many counts were recorded for this clonotype. This chain connects TRBV7-2 to TRBJ2-2; no definite D call. Germline V gene data show CDR1 as SGHTA and CDR2 as FQGNSA. Trimming cost V 5 bases and J 6 bases, with 10 bases left between them. The CDR3 runs 13 residues. This CDR3 reads CASSRRNSGELFF. The CDR3 nucleotides read TGTGCCAGCAGCAGGAGAAACTCCGGGGAGCTGTTTTTT.

This clonotype was seen many times. V is TRBV7-2 and J is TRBJ2-1; D remains unclear. The V gene's germline CDR1 is SGHTA and CDR2 FQGNSA. V lost 5 bases, J lost 8 bases, and 10 bases lay in between. The CDR3 runs to 12 residues. CDR3 loop: CASSPSVDEQFF. The CDR3 bases are TGTGCCAGCAGCCCGTCGGTCGATGAGCAGTTCTTC.

Ten or more counts support this clonotype. In DNA, the CDR3 is TGTGCCAGCAGTTCAGAGGACAGGGGTAGCGAGCAGTACTTC. Its protein product is CASSSEDRGSEQYF. The chain carries TRBV12-3 or TRBV12-4 and TRBJ2-7; 9 bases align to TRBD1. There are 14 residues in the CDR3. V lost 4 bases to trimming and J lost 6 bases; unmatched junction nucleotides: 7.